This is a list of T cell receptor beta chains from one sample in a study of preoperative IRX-2 immunotherapy in early breast cancer. Only in-frame clones appear in the TCRdb table, and some are missing; sequencing was by immunoSEQ multiplex PCR. This sample has about 98,000 clones; roughly 88% occur once, and the top ten carry approximately 2%. The sample was tumor tissue, taken after IRX-2 immunotherapy. These receptors were collected from a human donor with breast cancer. CDR3s include the opening cysteine and the closing phenylalanine or tryptophan. The order of the fields is V gene, J gene, clone size, CDR3 protein. Only part of the rows carry a size: once, few, many, or a class if the clone is expanded.

V gene: TRBV18
J gene: TRBJ1-1
clone size: .
CDR3 protein: CASSPLGMNTEAFF

V gene: TRBV11-3
J gene: TRBJ2-7
clone size: few
CDR3 protein: CASHLTGASYEQYF

V gene: TRBV18
J gene: TRBJ2-5
clone size: .
CDR3 protein: CASSPPSQETQYF

V gene: TRBV15
J gene: TRBJ2-3
clone size: .
CDR3 protein: CATALGGVTDTQYF

V gene: TRBV6-7
J gene: TRBJ1-1
clone size: .
CDR3 protein: CASSNGGTEAFF

V gene: TRBV28
J gene: TRBJ2-1
clone size: once
CDR3 protein: CASSRGLAGAGDEQFF

V gene: TRBV7-1
J gene: TRBJ2-7
clone size: .
CDR3 protein: CASSLGHNSYEQYF

V gene: TRBV18
J gene: TRBJ2-3
clone size: .
CDR3 protein: CASSPYGGGASTDTQYF

V gene: TRBV5-1
J gene: TRBJ1-4
clone size: .
CDR3 protein: CASSLGTKANEKLFF

V gene: TRBV10-2
J gene: TRBJ2-2
clone size: .
CDR3 protein: CASSELMTGELFF

V gene: TRBV30
J gene: TRBJ1-1
clone size: .
CDR3 protein: CAWGGGGKAFF

V gene: TRBV19
J gene: TRBJ2-7
clone size: .
CDR3 protein: CASSMGGRNEQYF

V gene: TRBV19
J gene: TRBJ2-1
clone size: .
CDR3 protein: CASKSTRGDEQFF

V gene: TRBV28
J gene: TRBJ2-7
clone size: .
CDR3 protein: CASSFRGTFSYEQYF

V gene: TRBV7-7
J gene: TRBJ2-3
clone size: .
CDR3 protein: CASSLGTITDTQYF

V gene: TRBV6-8
J gene: TRBJ1-2
clone size: few
CDR3 protein: CASSYDSNYGYTF